Listed below are T cell receptor beta chains from one sample, sequenced in a study of T cell responses to AZD1222 COVID-19 vaccine. Method: immunoSEQ multiplex PCR; TCRdb's copy keeps in-frame clones and lacks some. The sample gives 200,000 or so clones, 85% to 90% of which show up once; 5% to 7% is in the top ten. The sample in question was peripheral blood, obtained on day 0 of AZD1222 vaccination. The source of these receptors is an adult in good health. Both conserved end residues are part of each CDR3.

j_call v_call cdr3_length cdr3_aa
TRBJ1-2 TRBV4-3 15 CASSPRYGGDQGYTF
TRBJ1-4 TRBV6-1 18 CASSERRDRGRIREKLFF
TRBJ1-5 TRBV28 15 CASSSGTLGDQPQHF
TRBJ2-6 TRBV12-2 16 CASRLGPSSGANVLTF
TRBJ1-5 TRBV30 14 CAWSLGNGNQPQHF
TRBJ1-2 TRBV2 13 CASRGDGIYGYTF
TRBJ1-1 TRBV7-9 12 CASSLGTGEAFF
TRBJ2-5 TRBV7-9 19 CASRPLTRLRDRGQETQYF
TRBJ2-1 TRBV27 13 CASSFGAINEQFF
TRBJ1-4 TRBV6-5 14 CAINSGGLGEKLFF
TRBJ2-5 TRBV27 15 CASSSIAGGQETQYF
TRBJ2-2 TRBV7-3 15 CASSQGLANTGELFF
TRBJ1-6 TRBV7-9 15 CASSARQSDNSPLHF
TRBJ2-4 TRBV27 13 CASSQGAPNIQYF
TRBJ2-7 TRBV27 10 CASSPGEQYF
TRBJ2-3 TRBV10-2 15 CASSLWGGDTDTQYF
TRBJ1-4 TRBV30 15 CAWRPWGDFNEKLFF
TRBJ1-2 TRBV2 14 CASSPSGTEYGYTF
TRBJ2-5 TRBV5-1 15 CASSKGREYQETQYF
TRBJ1-3 TRBV7-2 17 CASSPRTSFLSGNTIYF
TRBJ1-5 TRBV4-2 15 CASSHTGGGNQPQHF
TRBJ2-3 TRBV5-1 15 CASSFDRGVTDTQYF
TRBJ2-3 TRBV25-1 15 CASSDSVRGTDTQYF
TRBJ2-7 TRBV29-1 12 CSVDRQGNEQYF
TRBJ1-5 TRBV28 13 CASGSGSNQPQHF
TRBJ2-5 TRBV15 16 CATSRAGQDFQETQYF
TRBJ2-7 TRBV28 13 CASSHPTGYEQYF
TRBJ1-3 TRBV5-4 16 CASSSVTGTGGNTIYF
TRBJ1-5 TRBV19 15 CASIRTGSSNQPQHF
TRBJ1-5 TRBV19 18 CASSIGERTGRVNQPQHF
TRBJ2-7 TRBV20-1 11 CSARMGYEQYF
TRBJ2-5 TRBV5-4 16 CASSTSGLGRWETQYF
TRBJ2-1 TRBV19 16 CASRRDLTSGGNEQFF
TRBJ2-6 TRBV10-3 12 CASEGGANVLTF
TRBJ2-5 TRBV7-2 12 CASSWALETQYF
TRBJ2-2 TRBV18 15 CASSPPQGSAGELFF
TRBJ2-1 TRBV15 12 CATSPIYNEQFF
TRBJ2-1 TRBV11-2 15 CASTSRRGLYNEQFF
TRBJ2-2 TRBV7-9 15 CASPLLAGYTGELFF
TRBJ1-5 TRBV5-1 15 CASSLTSGMNQPQHF
TRBJ1-4 TRBV7-9 16 CASSSSQGATNEKLFF
TRBJ1-5 TRBV28 14 CASSPSREGQPQHF
TRBJ2-5 TRBV18 13 CASSNGVQETQYF
TRBJ1-6 TRBV18 15 CASSPGTGDGSPLHF
TRBJ2-3 TRBV7-3 17 CASSPRRGGGGTDTQYF
TRBJ1-2 TRBV28 18 CASSLGVGRGFTNYGYTF
TRBJ2-7 TRBV11-2 16 CASSLTRGQGIYEQYF
TRBJ1-2 TRBV5-1 13 CASSLEGGSGYTF
TRBJ1-2 TRBV12-3/TRBV12-4 10 CASSLYGYTF
TRBJ2-1 TRBV12-1 15 CASSFAWVAYNEQFF